The rows below give T cell receptor beta chains drawn from one sample of a study of blood T cell repertoires in COVID-19. Generated by immunoSEQ multiplex PCR, the TCRdb table keeps only in-frame clones and is missing some. In the table there are around 60,000 clones, around 70% of which are singletons. Sequenced material: peripheral blood. Receptor source: a woman in her 70s with COVID-19, enrolled during active disease. Both conserved end residues are part of each CDR3. D genes are given only for firm matches. Size is omitted from some rows. Given values are once, few, many or a class for expanded clones.

>few|TRBV19|TRBD2|TRBJ2-3
CASSKRGSTDTQYF
TGTGCCAGTAGTAAGCGGGGTAGCACAGATACGCAGTATTTT
>NA|TRBV6-2/TRBV6-3|TRBD1|TRBJ1-2
CASSSPPGQGNYGYTF
TGTGCCAGCAGTTCCCCACCAGGACAGGGGAACTATGGCTACACCTTC
>once|TRBV2|NA|TRBJ2-1
CASSWTKGVFNEQFF
TGTGCCAGCAGCTGGACGAAGGGGGTTTTCAATGAGCAGTTCTTC
>NA|TRBV6-1|NA|TRBJ1-2
CASSEVGRGVSYTF
TGTGCCAGCAGTGAAGTCGGGAGGGGGGTCAGCTACACCTTC
>NA|TRBV6-5|TRBD2|TRBJ2-7
CASSRTSGGAYEQYF
TGTGCCAGCAGTCGCACTAGTGGGGGGGCCTACGAGCAGTACTTC
>NA|TRBV29-1|NA|TRBJ2-1
CSVHQGFGYNEQFF
TGCAGCGTACACCAGGGGTTTGGCTACAATGAGCAGTTCTTC
>few|TRBV5-6|NA|TRBJ2-3
CASSFNSGTKVGTQYF
TGTGCCAGCAGCTTCAACTCCGGGACAAAAGTCGGCACGCAGTATTTT
>once|TRBV5-1|NA|TRBJ1-6
CASSLAAENSPLHF
TGCGCCAGCAGCTTGGCCGCAGAAAATTCACCCCTCCACTTT
>NA|TRBV5-4|NA|TRBJ1-2
CASSLDAGLAYGYTF
TGTGCCAGCAGCTTGGATGCAGGGCTTGCCTATGGCTACACCTTC
>NA|TRBV6-6|NA|TRBJ1-6
CASSPARGGGLTSYNSPLHF
TGTGCCAGCAGTCCGGCCCGGGGAGGGGGACTCACCTCCTATAATTCACCCCTCCACTTT
>NA|TRBV18|NA|TRBJ1-3
CASSPKQPSSGNTIYF
TGTGCCAGCTCACCAAAACAGCCAAGCTCTGGAAACACCATATATTTT
>NA|TRBV7-3|TRBD2|TRBJ2-3
CASSSTPGLVADTQYF
TGTGCCAGCAGCTCGACCCCGGGACTAGTTGCAGATACGCAGTATTTT
>few|TRBV11-2|NA|TRBJ2-2
CASSLGMNTGELFF
TGTGCCAGCAGCCTCGGGATGAACACCGGGGAGCTGTTTTTT
>NA|TRBV11-2|TRBD1|TRBJ1-1
CASSPRTGAFTNTEAFF
TGTGCCAGCAGCCCTCGGACAGGGGCCTTTACGAACACTGAAGCTTTCTTT
>few|TRBV5-5|TRBD2|TRBJ2-7
CASRGTSGGSYEQYF
TGTGCCAGCAGGGGGACTAGCGGGGGATCCTACGAGCAGTACTTC
>NA|TRBV7-3|TRBD1|TRBJ2-3
CASSPTGGLADTQYF
TGTGCCAGCAGCCCGACAGGGGGCCTCGCAGATACGCAGTATTTT
>NA|TRBV19|NA|TRBJ1-1
CASSIPRSGTEAFF
TGTGCCAGTAGTATCCCCAGGTCTGGCACTGAAGCTTTCTTT
>NA|TRBV15|TRBD2|TRBJ2-5
CATSREGTRTVAGGSRETQYF
TGTGCCACCAGCAGAGAAGGGACGCGGACAGTAGCGGGGGGCTCGAGGGAGACCCAGTACTTC
>NA|TRBV7-2|TRBD1|TRBJ1-2
CASSTGTGGAYGYTF
TGTGCCAGCAGCACGGGGACAGGGGGCGCTTATGGCTACACCTTC
>NA|TRBV5-6|NA|TRBJ2-3
CASSPGGSFGTQYF
TGTGCCAGCAGCCCCGGGGGTTCTTTCGGTACGCAGTATTTT
>few|TRBV5-3|NA|TRBJ1-3
CARKQRNTIYF
TGTGCCAGGAAACAGAGAAACACCATATATTTT
>NA|TRBV2|NA|TRBJ1-1
CASSAPSSGGPMNTEAFF
TGTGCCAGCAGTGCCCCATCAAGTGGAGGACCTATGAACACTGAAGCTTTCTTT
>NA|TRBV25-1|NA|TRBJ1-4
CASSPDGGNEKLFF
TGTGCCAGCAGTCCGGACGGCGGGAATGAAAAACTGTTTTTT
>few|TRBV5-1|NA|TRBJ2-7
CASSPPGQRYEQYF
TGCGCCAGCAGCCCACCGGGACAACGCTACGAGCAGTACTTC
>NA|TRBV7-3|NA|TRBJ2-1
CASSLNRESYNEQFF
TGTGCCAGCAGCTTAAACCGGGAGTCCTACAATGAGCAGTTCTTC
>many|TRBV2|NA|TRBJ2-5
CASSGTRRETQYF
TGTGCCAGCAGTGGGACAAGGAGAGAGACCCAGTACTTC
>NA|TRBV24-1|TRBD2|TRBJ2-1
CATSDLAGGGHEQFF
TGTGCCACCAGTGACTTAGCGGGAGGGGGTCATGAGCAGTTCTTC
>NA|TRBV10-3|NA|TRBJ2-3
CAIRGGADTQYF
TGTGCCATCAGAGGTGGAGCAGATACGCAGTATTTT
>once|TRBV12-3/TRBV12-4|NA|TRBJ2-5
CASRGGQETQYF
TGTGCCAGCAGGGGGGGACAAGAGACCCAGTACTTC
>few|TRBV29-1|NA|TRBJ1-5
CSVQQASGNQPQHF
TGCAGCGTACAACAGGCTAGTGGCAATCAGCCCCAGCATTTT
>NA|TRBV7-2|TRBD2|TRBJ2-3
CASSLVAGPPTGAQYF
TGTGCCAGCAGCTTAGTAGCGGGCCCACCGACGGGTGCGCAGTATTTT
>NA|TRBV6-5|NA|TRBJ2-2
CASSYKGQYAGELFF
TGTGCCAGCAGTTACAAAGGACAGTACGCCGGGGAGCTGTTTTTT
>NA|TRBV7-9|TRBD1|TRBJ2-6
CASSLGTGRVSGANVLTF
TGTGCCAGCAGCCTCGGGACAGGGAGGGTCTCTGGGGCCAACGTCCTGACTTTC
>NA|TRBV10-3|NA|TRBJ1-1
CAIRPEGMRVWAFF
TGTGCCATCAGGCCGGAGGGGATGCGGGTATGGGCTTTCTTT
>NA|TRBV19|TRBD1|TRBJ1-1
CASTNDRDTEAFF
TGTGCCAGTACCAATGACAGGGACACTGAAGCTTTCTTT